These 2 T cell receptor beta chains were all obtained from the same sample, sequenced in a study of T cells expressing NK-cell markers. TCRdb processed the 5' RACE reads again and assigns one entry to each CDR3 protein, with no DNA. The sample data list about 370,000 distinct CDR3 sequences. The sample was blood T cells: a sorted CD56 or NKG2C T cell subset, CD4+ or CD8+ T cells, or bulk PBMC T cells (not recorded which). All receptors derive from a woman in her forties or fifties in good health.

The J gene is TRBJ2-5, the V gene TRBV5-1; TCRdb reports TRBD2, a call that lacks DNA to check it against. The CDR3 spans 14 residues. From germline, CDR1 is SGHRS and CDR2 YFSETQ. CDR3: CASTRSSGSETQYF.

This chain uses TRBV20-1 with TRBJ2-1; TCRdb outputs TRBD2, but without DNA this stays unchecked. The CDR3 extends over 15 amino acids. From germline, CDR1 is DFQATT and CDR2 SNEGSKA (reference sequence). The CDR3 sequence is CSASKAGTSDGEQFF.